Presented here are 8 T cell receptor beta chains from one specimen sequenced in a study of shared clonotypes between healthy human individuals. Repertoires were generated with immunoSEQ multiplex PCR, while TCRdb's copy carries only in-frame clones and drops some. The sample lists around 510,000 clones; more than 95% were seen once. Sequencing input: naive CD4+ T cells sorted from blood. Subset noted: CD45RA+ positively selected. The receptors here all came from a woman aged 25-40 years in good health.

The chain is built from TRBV11-2 and TRBJ2-1; a possible D gene is TRBD2 (5 bases). The CDR3 runs to 17 residues. Germline lookup yields CDR1 SGHAT and CDR2 FQNNGV. V gave up 6 bases and J gave up 0 bases, with 18 bases separating them. CDR3 sequence (DNA): TGTGCCAGCAGGTCCCCTGCCAGCGGTCCCTCCTACAATGAGCAGTTCTTC. This encodes CASRSPASGPSYNEQFF.

J is TRBJ2-7 and V is TRBV6-1; 11 bases map to TRBD1. The CDR3 is made up of 13 amino acids. The V gene end was trimmed by 10 bases and the J gene end by 7 bases; junction bases not matched to a gene: 9. CDR1 MNHNS and CDR2 SASEGT come from the germline V gene. CDR3 amino acids: CATSPGQGGEQYF. The DNA of the CDR3 is TGTGCCACCTCTCCGGGACAGGGGGGAGAGCAGTACTTC.

The chain links TRBV9 to TRBJ2-5, with D possibly matching TRBD2 (7 bases). V was cut by 0 bases and J by 5 bases, with 14 bases left in between. Germline assignment: CDR1 SGDLS and CDR2 YYNGEE. The CDR3 runs to 15 residues. CDR3 sequence: CASSVGRGGRETQYF. CDR3 DNA: TGTGCCAGCAGCGTAGGACGCGGGGGCCGGGAGACCCAGTACTTC.

The V and J genes are TRBV30 and TRBJ1-1, with a possible D match to TRBD1 (6 bases). Germline lookup yields CDR1 GTSNPN and CDR2 SVGIG (reference sequence). The CDR3 sequence is 13 residues long. The DNA of the CDR3 is TGTGCGGGGGACATCCGGGGGAACACTGAAGCTTTCTTT. Translation: CAGDIRGNTEAFF.

The chain employs TRBV5-6 and TRBJ2-7, with 10 positions matching TRBD2. The length of the CDR3 is 17 residues. With V trimmed by 4 bases and J by 4 bases, 14 bases remained unmatched. Germline loops: CDR1 SGHDT, CDR2 YYEEEE. CDR3 region: CASSPGTSELGYYEQYF. The CDR3 nucleotides are TGTGCCAGCAGCCCCGGGACTAGCGAGTTAGGTTATTACGAGCAGTACTTC.

The chain uses TRBV7-8 and TRBJ2-2; 9 bases agree with TRBD1. The germline V gene encodes CDR1 SGHVS and CDR2 FQNEAQ. The V gene end was trimmed by 4 bases and the J gene end by 2 bases; junction bases not matched to a gene: 5. The CDR3 has 16 amino acids. The CDR3 reads CASSSHRGLNTGELFF. DNA for the CDR3: TGTGCCAGCAGCTCCCACAGGGGGCTAAACACCGGGGAGCTGTTTTTT.

The J gene is TRBJ1-5, the V gene TRBV29-1, with TRBD1 as a possible D gene (5 bases). The V end was cut by 7 bases, the J end by 1 base, with 14 bases between. Per the germline V gene, CDR1 is SQVTM and CDR2 is ANQGSEA. The CDR3 is 14 amino acids. The CDR3 is CSALDGGSNQPQHF. The CDR3 bases are TGCAGCGCCTTGGACGGGGGAAGCAATCAGCCCCAGCATTTT.

V usage is TRBV13 and J usage is TRBJ2-5, with TRBD2 matching over 8 bases. This CDR3 is built from 14 residues. Germline V gene lookup returns CDR1 PRHDT and CDR2 FYEKMQ (reference sequence). The V gene end was trimmed by 5 bases and the J gene end by 6 bases; junction bases not matched to a gene: 8. The DNA for the CDR3 is TGTGCCAGCAGCCTCCCGGGGGGGATCAAGACCCAGTACTTC. This translates into CASSLPGGIKTQYF. Based on the CDR3 plus reference TRBV13 and TRBJ2-5, the full variable domain is AAGVIQSPRHLIKEKRETATLKCYPIPRHDTVYWYQQGPGQDPQFLISFYEKMQSDKGSIPDRFSAQQFSDYHSELNMSSLELGDSALYFCASSLPGGIKTQYFGPGTRLLVL.